The rows below give T cell receptor beta chains drawn from one sample of a study of T cell responses to AZD1222 COVID-19 vaccine. The table came from immunoSEQ multiplex PCR; TCRdb's copy has only in-frame clones and leaves some out. The table lists 120,000 or so clones, roughly 91% of them singletons. Sequenced material: peripheral blood, taken on day 0 of AZD1222 vaccination. These receptors originate from an adult in good health. The CDR3 runs from the conserved cysteine through the conserved F or W. Fields, in order: J gene, V gene, D gene, clone size, CDR3 DNA, CDR3 protein. A D gene is named only where the DNA matches it firmly. The size field is filled for only some rows; it gives once, few, many or a size class.

TRBJ1-2	TRBV5-4	TRBD1	NA	TGTGCCAGCAGCTCCGACTCTCATCAGGGGGGATATGGCTACACCTTC	CASSSDSHQGGYGYTF
TRBJ1-2	TRBV19	TRBD1	NA	TGTGCCAGTACCGGGCGGAATACAGGGGGCTCTGGCTACACCTTC	CASTGRNTGGSGYTF
TRBJ2-1	TRBV4-3	NA	NA	TGCGCCAGCAGCCACGCCGCCGACGGCTACAATGAGCAGTTCTTC	CASSHAADGYNEQFF
TRBJ2-3	TRBV3-1/TRBV3-2	NA	NA	TGTGCCAGCAGCCAGACCAAAACCTCCCGCACAGATACGCAGTATTTT	CASSQTKTSRTDTQYF
TRBJ2-2	TRBV7-8	NA	NA	TGTGCCAGCAGCTCCGGGACGGATACCGGGGAGCTGTTTTTT	CASSSGTDTGELFF
TRBJ1-5	TRBV6-2/TRBV6-3	NA	NA	TGTGCCAGCAGCCCTGCTGGGAACGGGAATCAGCCCCAGCATTTT	CASSPAGNGNQPQHF
TRBJ1-5	TRBV7-6	NA	NA	TGTGCCAGCAGCCTTGGCTATCCCGGCAATCAGCCCCAGCATTTT	CASSLGYPGNQPQHF
TRBJ2-2	TRBV27	NA	NA	TGTGCCAGCAGCCAGCTGGGCGGGGAGCTGTTTTTT	CASSQLGGELFF
TRBJ1-2	TRBV5-1	NA	NA	TGCGCCAGCAGCTTGGGACGGAACCTCTATGGCTACACCTTC	CASSLGRNLYGYTF
TRBJ1-1	TRBV6-1	NA	NA	TGTGCCAGCAGTGAACGGTGGCGGGACGGGACTTTCTTT	CASSERWRDGTFF
TRBJ2-2	TRBV6-2/TRBV6-3	NA	few	TGTGCCAGCAGTTACTCGGACAACACCGGGGAGCTGTTTTTT	CASSYSDNTGELFF
TRBJ2-7	TRBV13	TRBD1	few	TGTGCCAGCAGCTTAGAGGGACAGGGAGGGACCGAGCAGTACTTC	CASSLEGQGGTEQYF
TRBJ2-5	TRBV12-5	NA	few	TGTGCTAGTGGTTTGATGTCACAAGAGACCCAGTACTTC	CASGLMSQETQYF
TRBJ2-7	TRBV19	NA	NA	TGTGCCAGTAGTGCTAATCGCTACGAGCAGTACTTC	CASSANRYEQYF
TRBJ1-6	TRBV7-9	NA	few	TGTGCCAGCACCGAGCTTACGGGCAAGCGGAATTCACCCCTCCACTTT	CASTELTGKRNSPLHF
TRBJ2-7	TRBV7-2	TRBD2	NA	TGTGCCAGCAGCTCGCGCGGGAGGGCCCTTTACGAGCAGTACTTC	CASSSRGRALYEQYF
TRBJ2-1	TRBV6-2/TRBV6-3	TRBD2	NA	TGTGCCAGCAGCTTCAGCGGACTAGCGGGATTCGCGTGGAATGAGCAGTTCTTC	CASSFSGLAGFAWNEQFF
TRBJ1-4	TRBV2	TRBD1	NA	TGTGCCAGCGTTGGGACAGACGAAAAACTGTTTTTT	CASVGTDEKLFF
TRBJ2-1	TRBV7-2	NA	NA	TGTGCCAGCAGCCTAGACAACCGGGAGCAGTTCTTC	CASSLDNREQFF
TRBJ2-5	TRBV10-3	NA	NA	TGTGCCATCAACACAGGGAACCAAGAGACCCAGTACTTC	CAINTGNQETQYF
TRBJ1-1	TRBV6-4	NA	NA	TGTGCCAGCAGTGACTCGTGGTACACTGAAGCTTTCTTT	CASSDSWYTEAFF
TRBJ2-5	TRBV14	NA	NA	TGTGCCAGCAGCCAAGAGGTTTTAGAGACCCAGTACTTC	CASSQEVLETQYF
TRBJ2-5	TRBV3-1/TRBV3-2	TRBD2	NA	TGTGCCAGCAGCCAAGGGCCTAGCGGGCCCGCAGGGACCCAGTACTTC	CASSQGPSGPAGTQYF
TRBJ2-2	TRBV6-6	NA	NA	TGTGCCAGCCGAATGGCGGTCACCGGGGAGCTGTTTTTT	CASRMAVTGELFF
TRBJ1-5	TRBV6-6	NA	NA	TGTGCCAGCAGTTATGCTCCAGGGCTTAATCAGCCCCAGCATTTT	CASSYAPGLNQPQHF
TRBJ1-4	TRBV28	NA	NA	TGTGCCAGCAGTATTGAGGGGTTCCCTAATGAAAAACTGTTTTTT	CASSIEGFPNEKLFF
TRBJ2-2	TRBV2	NA	NA	TGTGCCACCGTGGTGGGGAACACCGGGGAGCTGTTTTTT	CATVVGNTGELFF
TRBJ1-2	TRBV6-5	NA	NA	TGTGCCAGCAGTTACACCAACTATGGCTACACCTTC	CASSYTNYGYTF
TRBJ2-1	TRBV28	NA	NA	TGTGCCAGCAGTTTATTTGGCTCTGGAAGCTCCTACAATGAGCAGTTCTTC	CASSLFGSGSSYNEQFF
TRBJ1-3	TRBV5-1	NA	once	TGCGCCAGCAGCTTGGAAGCAGGGCTCTCTGGAAACACCATATATTTT	CASSLEAGLSGNTIYF
TRBJ1-1	TRBV5-4	NA	NA	TGTGCCAGCAGCGGAAATACAGGGAACACTGAAGCTTTCTTT	CASSGNTGNTEAFF
TRBJ2-1	TRBV5-6	NA	NA	TGTGCCAGCAGCTTAGTGGGAGCGAGCTCCTACAATGAGCAGTTCTTC	CASSLVGASSYNEQFF
TRBJ2-5	TRBV28	NA	once	TGTGCCAGCAGTTTTCTAAGGCGGGGCAAAGAGACCCAGTACTTC	CASSFLRRGKETQYF
TRBJ2-2	TRBV6-5	NA	NA	TGTGCCAGCAGTTACTCGGCGGCGAACACCGGGGAGCTGTTTTTT	CASSYSAANTGELFF
TRBJ2-4	TRBV29-1	TRBD1	NA	TGCAGCGCCCGGGACAGAAAAAAAAACATTCAGTACTTC	CSARDRKKNIQYF
TRBJ2-1	TRBV6-5	NA	NA	TGTGCCAGCAGCACCCGAGGGGGAGGGACTAATGAGCAGTTCTTC	CASSTRGGGTNEQFF
TRBJ1-3	TRBV6-5	NA	NA	TGTGCCAGCAGTTCTTTAATGGGGACTGGAAACACCATATATTTT	CASSSLMGTGNTIYF
TRBJ2-3	TRBV27	NA	NA	TGTGCCAGTCGTACGACAAGGGGCACAGATACGCAGTATTTT	CASRTTRGTDTQYF
TRBJ1-1	TRBV5-1	NA	NA	TGCGCCAGCAGCTTGAAAGGGAATACTGAAGCTTTCTTT	CASSLKGNTEAFF
TRBJ1-1	TRBV24-1	NA	NA	TGTGCCACCAGTGATGCGGGTAGAGGCACTGAAGCTTTCTTT	CATSDAGRGTEAFF